Sequencing of this T cell receptor beta chain was carried out in a study of blood T cell repertoires in COVID-19. Germline V gene lookup returns CDR1 MNHEY and CDR2 SMNVEV (reference sequence). V lost 3 bases, J lost 4 bases, and 7 bases lay in between. The CDR3 totals 13 residues. Some clones are missing from TCRdb's copy, which holds only in-frame ones; the method was immunoSEQ multiplex PCR. This sample carries about 100,000 clones, less than 85% of them seen once, and the ten largest clones take 1.5% to 2%. Source material: peripheral blood. The origin of this receptor is a woman aged 70-85 years with active or convalescent COVID-19. J is TRBJ1-5 and V is TRBV27; D is uncertain. As DNA, the CDR3 is TGTGCCAGCAGTTTGAAGAGAAATCAGCCCCAGCATTTT. This translates into CASSLKRNQPQHF.